What follows is one T cell receptor (beta chain) and its context. Antigen unknown. Trimming removed 5 bases at V and 6 bases at J, with 14 bases between. Germline-derived CDR1 and CDR2 are MNHEY and SVGAGI. The CDR3 sequence is 15 residues long. Vbeta (60) and Jbeta (13) primers were used in the PCR. Using immunoSEQ multiplex PCR, the repertoire was profiled, and TCRdb retains in-frame clones only, with some absent. Here the sample spans some 140,000 clones, about 80% being singletons. These data originate in a study of cytomegalovirus exposure and HLA in healthy donors. Study results and caveats: When the data were analyzed later, several of the most significant clusters appeared to be linked to common viral pathogens.

The receptor was derived from a male donor in good health and CMV-seropositive. The V and J genes are TRBV6-5 and TRBJ1-6; perhaps TRBD1 as D (5 bases). The sample consisted of PBMCs. This CDR3 is CASSPPKGRNSPLHF. The DNA for the CDR3 is TGTGCCAGCAGTCCTCCTAAGGGGCGTAATTCACCCCTCCACTTT.